This T cell receptor beta chain was sequenced in a study of technical replicates of blood from a handful of donors. Produced via immunoSEQ multiplex PCR; TCRdb's table is partial and in-frame only. The sample has about 81,000 clones, approximately 80% seen once. CDR3 size: 19 residues. The sample was PBMCs. This clonotype was sampled from a human donor in good health. Some clones in this sample may be carry-over from other donors' samples. The chain employs TRBV21-1 and TRBJ1-5; no DNA check was done on the table's D call, TRBD1. TRBV21-1 is noted as a pseudogene. The CDR3 coding sequence is TGTGCCAGCAGCCGAGGGGGACAGGGGGGCTCTAAGAGGGGTCAGCCCCAGCATTTT. Amino acid sequence: CASSRGGQGGSKRGQPQHF.